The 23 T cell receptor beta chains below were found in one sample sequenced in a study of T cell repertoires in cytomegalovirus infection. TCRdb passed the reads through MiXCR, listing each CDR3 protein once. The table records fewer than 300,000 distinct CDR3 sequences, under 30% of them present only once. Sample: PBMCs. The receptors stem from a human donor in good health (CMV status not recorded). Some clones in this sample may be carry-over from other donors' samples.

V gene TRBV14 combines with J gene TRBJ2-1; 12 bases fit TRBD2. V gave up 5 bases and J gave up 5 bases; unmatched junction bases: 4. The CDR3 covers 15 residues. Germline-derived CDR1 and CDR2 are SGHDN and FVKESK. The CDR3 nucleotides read TGTGCCAGCAGCTCCCGACTAGCGGGGGACAATGAGCAGTTCTTC. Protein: CASSSRLAGDNEQFF.

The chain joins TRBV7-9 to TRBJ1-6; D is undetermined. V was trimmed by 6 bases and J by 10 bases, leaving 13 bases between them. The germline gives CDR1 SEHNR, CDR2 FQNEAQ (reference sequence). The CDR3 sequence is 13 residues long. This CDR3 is CASSFLDGSPLHF. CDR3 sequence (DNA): TGTGCCAGCAGTTTCCTAGATGGATCACCCCTCCACTTT.

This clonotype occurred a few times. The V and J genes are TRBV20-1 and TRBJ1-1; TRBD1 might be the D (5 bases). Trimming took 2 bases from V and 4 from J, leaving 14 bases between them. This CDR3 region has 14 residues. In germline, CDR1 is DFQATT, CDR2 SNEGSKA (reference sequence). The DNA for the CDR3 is TGCAGTGCTAGAAAGGGACGGCTGAGCACTGAAGCTTTCTTT. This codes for CSARKGRLSTEAFF.

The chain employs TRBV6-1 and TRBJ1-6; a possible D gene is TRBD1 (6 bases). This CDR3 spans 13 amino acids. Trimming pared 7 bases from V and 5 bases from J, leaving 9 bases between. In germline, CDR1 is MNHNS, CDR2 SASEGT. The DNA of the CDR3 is TGTGCCAGCACCGGGACAAATAATTCACCCCTCCACTTT. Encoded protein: CASTGTNNSPLHF.

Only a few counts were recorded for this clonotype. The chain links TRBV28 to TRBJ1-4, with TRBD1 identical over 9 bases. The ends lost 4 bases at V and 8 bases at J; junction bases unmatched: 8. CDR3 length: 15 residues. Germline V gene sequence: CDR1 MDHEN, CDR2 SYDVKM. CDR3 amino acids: CASSSHRGLGEKLFF. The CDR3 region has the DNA TGTGCCAGCAGTTCACACAGGGGGCTAGGAGAAAAACTGTTTTTT. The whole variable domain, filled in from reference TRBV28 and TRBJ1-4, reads DVKVTQSSRYLVKRTGEKVFLECVQDMDHENMFWYRQDPGLGLRLIYFSYDVKMKEKGDIPEGYSVSREKKERFSLILESASTNQTSMYLCASSSHRGLGEKLFFGSGTQLSVL.

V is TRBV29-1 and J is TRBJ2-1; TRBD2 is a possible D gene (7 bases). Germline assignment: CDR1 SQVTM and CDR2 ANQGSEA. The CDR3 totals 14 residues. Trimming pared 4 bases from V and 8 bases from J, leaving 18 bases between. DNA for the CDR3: TGCAGCGTTGGGGGCGGGGGCTCCGCGGATGAGCAGTTCTTC. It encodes CSVGGGGSADEQFF.

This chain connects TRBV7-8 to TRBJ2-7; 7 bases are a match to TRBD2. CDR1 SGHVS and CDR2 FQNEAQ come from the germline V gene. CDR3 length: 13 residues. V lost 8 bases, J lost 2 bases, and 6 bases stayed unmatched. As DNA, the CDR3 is TGTGCCAGCGAGGGAGCGGGGACCTACGAGCAGTACTTC. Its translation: CASEGAGTYEQYF.

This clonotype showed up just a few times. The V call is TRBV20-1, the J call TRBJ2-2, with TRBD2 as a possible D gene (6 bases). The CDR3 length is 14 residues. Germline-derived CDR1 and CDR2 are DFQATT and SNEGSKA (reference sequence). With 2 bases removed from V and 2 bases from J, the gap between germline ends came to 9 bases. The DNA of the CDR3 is TGCAGTGCTAGACGGGACTTTAACACCGGGGAGCTGTTTTTT. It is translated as CSARRDFNTGELFF.

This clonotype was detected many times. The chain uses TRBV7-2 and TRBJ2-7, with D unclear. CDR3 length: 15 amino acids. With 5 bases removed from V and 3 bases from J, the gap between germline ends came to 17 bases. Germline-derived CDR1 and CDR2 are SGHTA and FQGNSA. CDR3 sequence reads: CASSRLAGSIYEQYF. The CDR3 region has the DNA TGTGCCAGCAGCCGGCTGGCCGGTTCGATCTACGAGCAGTACTTC.

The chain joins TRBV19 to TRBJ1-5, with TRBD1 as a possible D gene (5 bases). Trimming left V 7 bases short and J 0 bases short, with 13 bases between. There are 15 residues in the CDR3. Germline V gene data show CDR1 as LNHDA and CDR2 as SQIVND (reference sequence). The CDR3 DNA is TGTGCCAGTATCGGTGGACAATATAGCAATCAGCCCCAGCATTTT. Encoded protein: CASIGGQYSNQPQHF.

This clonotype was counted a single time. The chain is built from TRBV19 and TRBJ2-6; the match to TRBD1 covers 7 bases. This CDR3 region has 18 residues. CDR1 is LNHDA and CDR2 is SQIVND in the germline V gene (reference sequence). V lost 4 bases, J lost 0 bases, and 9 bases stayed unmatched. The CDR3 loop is CASSTRQGTYSGANVLTF. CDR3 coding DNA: TGTGCCAGTAGTACTCGACAGGGTACCTACTCTGGGGCCAACGTCCTGACTTTC.

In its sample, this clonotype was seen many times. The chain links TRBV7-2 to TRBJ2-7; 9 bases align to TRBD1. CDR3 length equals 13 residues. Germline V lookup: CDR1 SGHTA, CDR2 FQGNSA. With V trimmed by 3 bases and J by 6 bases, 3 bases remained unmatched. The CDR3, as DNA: TGTGCCAGCAGCTTGGACAGGGGTGGCGAGCAGTACTTC. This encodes CASSLDRGGEQYF. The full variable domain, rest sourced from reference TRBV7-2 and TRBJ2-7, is GAGVSQSPSNKVTEKGKDVELRCDPISGHTALYWYRQSLGQGLEFLIYFQGNSAPDKSGLPSDRFSAERTGGSVSTLTIQRTQQEDSAVYLCASSLDRGGEQYFGPGTRLTVT.

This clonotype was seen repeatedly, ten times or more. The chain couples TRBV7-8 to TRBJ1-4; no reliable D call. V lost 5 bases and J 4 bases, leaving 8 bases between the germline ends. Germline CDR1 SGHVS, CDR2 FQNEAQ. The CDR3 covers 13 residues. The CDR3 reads CASSPVLNEKLFF. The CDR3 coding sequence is TGTGCCAGCAGCCCCGTCCTTAATGAAAAACTGTTTTTT.

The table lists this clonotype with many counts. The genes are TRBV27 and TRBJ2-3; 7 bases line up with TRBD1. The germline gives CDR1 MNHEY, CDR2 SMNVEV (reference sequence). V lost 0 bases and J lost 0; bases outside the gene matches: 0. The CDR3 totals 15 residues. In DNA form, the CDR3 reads TGTGCCAGCAGTTTATCGACAGGGAGCACAGATACGCAGTATTTT. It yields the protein CASSLSTGSTDTQYF.

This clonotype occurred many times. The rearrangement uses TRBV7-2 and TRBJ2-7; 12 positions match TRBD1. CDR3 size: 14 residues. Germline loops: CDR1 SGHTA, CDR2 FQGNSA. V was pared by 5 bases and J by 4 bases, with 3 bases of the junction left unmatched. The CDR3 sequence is CASSGTGGRYEQYF. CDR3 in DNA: TGTGCCAGCAGCGGGACAGGGGGCCGGTACGAGCAGTACTTC.

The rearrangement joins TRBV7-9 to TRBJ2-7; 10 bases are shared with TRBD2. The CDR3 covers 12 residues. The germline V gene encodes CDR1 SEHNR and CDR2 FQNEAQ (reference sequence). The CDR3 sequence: CAGASGGYEQYF. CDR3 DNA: TGTGCTGGGGCTAGCGGGGGATACGAGCAGTACTTC.

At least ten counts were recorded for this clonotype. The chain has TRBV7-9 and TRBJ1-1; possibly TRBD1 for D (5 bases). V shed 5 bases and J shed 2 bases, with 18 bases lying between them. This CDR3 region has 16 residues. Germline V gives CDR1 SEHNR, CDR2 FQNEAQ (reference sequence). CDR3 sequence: CASSPYRGGDNTEAFF. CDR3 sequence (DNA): TGTGCCAGCAGCCCATACCGGGGGGGGGATAACACTGAAGCTTTCTTT.

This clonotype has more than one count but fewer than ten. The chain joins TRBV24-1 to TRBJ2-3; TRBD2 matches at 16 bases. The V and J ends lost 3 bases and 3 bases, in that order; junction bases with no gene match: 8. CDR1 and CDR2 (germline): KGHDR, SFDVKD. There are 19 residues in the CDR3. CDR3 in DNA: TGTGCCACCAGTGATCCGGGACTAGCGGGGGGGCGACTTACAGATACGCAGTATTTT. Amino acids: CATSDPGLAGGRLTDTQYF.

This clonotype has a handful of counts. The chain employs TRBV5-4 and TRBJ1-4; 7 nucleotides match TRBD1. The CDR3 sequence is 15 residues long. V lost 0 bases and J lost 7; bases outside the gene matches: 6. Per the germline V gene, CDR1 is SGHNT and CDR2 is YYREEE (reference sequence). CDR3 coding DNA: TGTGCCAGCAGCTTGGCGGGACAGTGGGCTGAAAAACTGTTTTTT. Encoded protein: CASSLAGQWAEKLFF.

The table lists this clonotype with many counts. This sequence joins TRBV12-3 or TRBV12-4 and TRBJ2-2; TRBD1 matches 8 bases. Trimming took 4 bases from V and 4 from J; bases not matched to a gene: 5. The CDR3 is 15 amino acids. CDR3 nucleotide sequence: TGTGCCAGCAGTTCTTTGACAGGGGCCACCGGGGAGCTGTTTTTT. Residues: CASSSLTGATGELFF.

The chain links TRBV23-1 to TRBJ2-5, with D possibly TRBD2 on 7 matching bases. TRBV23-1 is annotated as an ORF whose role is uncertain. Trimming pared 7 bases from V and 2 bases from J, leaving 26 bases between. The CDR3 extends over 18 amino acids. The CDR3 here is CASNKSQGGVGFQETQYF. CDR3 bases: TGCGCCAGCAACAAATCACAGGGAGGGGTCGGTTTTCAAGAGACCCAGTACTTC.

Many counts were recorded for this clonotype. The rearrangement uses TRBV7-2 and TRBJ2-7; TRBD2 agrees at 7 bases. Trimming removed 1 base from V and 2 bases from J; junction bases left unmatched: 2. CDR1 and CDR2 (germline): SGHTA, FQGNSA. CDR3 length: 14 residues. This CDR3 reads CASSLVAGAYEQYF. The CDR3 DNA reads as TGTGCCAGCAGCTTAGTTGCGGGAGCCTACGAGCAGTACTTC. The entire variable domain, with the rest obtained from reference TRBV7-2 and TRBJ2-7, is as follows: GAGVSQSPSNKVTEKGKDVELRCDPISGHTALYWYRQSLGQGLEFLIYFQGNSAPDKSGLPSDRFSAERTGGSVSTLTIQRTQQEDSAVYLCASSLVAGAYEQYFGPGTRLTVT.

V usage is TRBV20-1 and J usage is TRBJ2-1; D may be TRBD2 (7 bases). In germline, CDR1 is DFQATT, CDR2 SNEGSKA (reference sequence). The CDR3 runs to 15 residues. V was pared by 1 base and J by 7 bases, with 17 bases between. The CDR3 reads CSARVSSGGGNEQFF. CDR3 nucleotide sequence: TGCAGTGCTAGAGTTTCTAGCGGAGGGGGTAATGAGCAGTTCTTC.